This T cell receptor beta chain derives from a study of shared clonotypes between healthy human individuals. Regarding the study as a whole: For naive CD4 cells, around 5% of clonotypes were shared across a handful of donors.

All donors qualified as healthy HIV-negative adults and had experienced no recent acute infections or vaccinations. Those who donated, Caucasian adults without exception, all lived in Nashville, Tennessee. The table came from immunoSEQ multiplex PCR; TCRdb's copy has only in-frame clones and leaves some out. Of hundreds of thousands of clones listed, around 96% are singletons. V was clipped by 3 bases and J by 4 bases; unmatched bases: 5. The CDR3 runs 15 residues. Germline V gene data show CDR1 as LNHDA and CDR2 as SQIVND (reference sequence). On this clone itself: The target antigen is unknown.

This TCR derives from a man aged 25-45 years in good health. The specimen sequenced was memory CD8+ T cells sorted from blood. The subset denotes: CD45RO+ cells pooled with CCR7-negative TemRA cells. The V gene is TRBV19, the J gene TRBJ2-3; 9 nucleotides agree with TRBD2. CDR3 sequence: CASSISGGRADTQYF. The CDR3 DNA sequence: TGTGCCAGTAGTATCTCGGGCGGGAGGGCAGATACGCAGTATTTT. Using reference TRBV19 and TRBJ2-3 for the parts outside the CDR3, the full variable domain is DGGITQSPKYLFRKEGQNVTLSCEQNLNHDAMYWYRQDPGQGLRLIYYSQIVNDFQKGDIAEGYSVSREKKESFPLTVTSAQKNPTAFYLCASSISGGRADTQYFGPGTRLTVL.